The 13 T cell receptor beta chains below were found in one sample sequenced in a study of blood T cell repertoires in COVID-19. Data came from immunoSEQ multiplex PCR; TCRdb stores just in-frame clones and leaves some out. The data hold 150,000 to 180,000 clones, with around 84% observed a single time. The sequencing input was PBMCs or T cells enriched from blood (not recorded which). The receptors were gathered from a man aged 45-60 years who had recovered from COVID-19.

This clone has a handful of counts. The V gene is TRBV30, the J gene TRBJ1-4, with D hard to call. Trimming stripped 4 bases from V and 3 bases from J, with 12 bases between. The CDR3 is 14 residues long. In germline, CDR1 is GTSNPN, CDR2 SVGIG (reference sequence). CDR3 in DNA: TGTGCCTGGACGCCGGGAGCCCCTAATGAAAAACTGTTTTTT. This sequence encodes CAWTPGAPNEKLFF.

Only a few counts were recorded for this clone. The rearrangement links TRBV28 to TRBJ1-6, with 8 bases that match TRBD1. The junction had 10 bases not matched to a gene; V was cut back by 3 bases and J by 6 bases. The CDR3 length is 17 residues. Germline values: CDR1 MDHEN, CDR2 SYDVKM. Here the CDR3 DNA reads TGTGCCAGCAGTTTCCCGGACAGGGTTGTATTTAATTCACCCCTCCACTTT. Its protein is CASSFPDRVVFNSPLHF. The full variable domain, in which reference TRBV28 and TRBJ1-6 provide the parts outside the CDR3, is DVKVTQSSRYLVKRTGEKVFLECVQDMDHENMFWYRQDPGLGLRLIYFSYDVKMKEKGDIPEGYSVSREKKERFSLILESASTNQTSMYLCASSFPDRVVFNSPLHFGNGTRLTVT.

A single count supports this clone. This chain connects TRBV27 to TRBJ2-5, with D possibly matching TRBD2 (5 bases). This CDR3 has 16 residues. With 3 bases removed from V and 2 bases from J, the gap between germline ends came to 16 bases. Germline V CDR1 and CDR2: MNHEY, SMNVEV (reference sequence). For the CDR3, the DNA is TGTGCCAGCAGTTTGCGTCCGGACTTAAGACAAGAGACCCAGTACTTC. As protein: CASSLRPDLRQETQYF.

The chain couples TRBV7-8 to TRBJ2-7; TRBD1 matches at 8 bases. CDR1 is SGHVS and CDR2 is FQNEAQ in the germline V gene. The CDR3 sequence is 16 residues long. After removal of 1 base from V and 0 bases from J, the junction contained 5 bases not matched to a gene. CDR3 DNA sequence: TGTGCCAGCAGCTTAGAGGACAGGGATCTCTCCTACGAGCAGTACTTC. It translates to CASSLEDRDLSYEQYF.

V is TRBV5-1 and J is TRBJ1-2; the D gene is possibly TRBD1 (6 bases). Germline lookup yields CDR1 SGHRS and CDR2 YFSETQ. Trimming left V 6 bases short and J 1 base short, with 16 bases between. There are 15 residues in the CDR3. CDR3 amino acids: CASTPGTTINYGYTF. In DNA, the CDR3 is TGCGCCAGCACCCCCGGGACAACAATTAACTATGGCTACACCTTC.

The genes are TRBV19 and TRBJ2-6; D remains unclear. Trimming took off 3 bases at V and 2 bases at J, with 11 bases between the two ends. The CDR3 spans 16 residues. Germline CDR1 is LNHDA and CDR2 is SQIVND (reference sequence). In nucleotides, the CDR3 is TGTGCCAGTAGTATGAGTCATCCCGCTGGGGCCAACGTCCTGACTTTC. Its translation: CASSMSHPAGANVLTF.

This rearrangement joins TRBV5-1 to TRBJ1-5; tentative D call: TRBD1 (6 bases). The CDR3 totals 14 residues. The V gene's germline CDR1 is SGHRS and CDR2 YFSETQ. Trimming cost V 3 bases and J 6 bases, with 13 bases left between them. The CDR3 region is CASSSQPDSQPQHF. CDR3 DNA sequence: TGCGCCAGCAGCTCTCAGCCGGACAGTCAGCCCCAGCATTTT.

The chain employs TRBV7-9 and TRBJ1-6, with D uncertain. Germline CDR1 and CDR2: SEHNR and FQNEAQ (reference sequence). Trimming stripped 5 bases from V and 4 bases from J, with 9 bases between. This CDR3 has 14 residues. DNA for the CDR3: TGTGCCAGCAGCGGCCCCGGGTATAATTCACCCCTCCACTTT. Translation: CASSGPGYNSPLHF.

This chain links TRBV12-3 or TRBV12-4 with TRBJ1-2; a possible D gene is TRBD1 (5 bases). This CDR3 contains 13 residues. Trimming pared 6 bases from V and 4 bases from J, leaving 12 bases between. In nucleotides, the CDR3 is TGTGCCAGCAGACTCAGGGTAGGCTATGGCTACACCTTC. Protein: CASRLRVGYGYTF.

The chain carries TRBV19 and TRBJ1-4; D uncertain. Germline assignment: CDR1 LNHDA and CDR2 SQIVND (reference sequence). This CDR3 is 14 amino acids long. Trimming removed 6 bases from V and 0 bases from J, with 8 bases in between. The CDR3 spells CASSREATNEKLFF. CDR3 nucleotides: TGTGCCAGTAGCCGGGAAGCAACTAATGAAAAACTGTTTTTT.

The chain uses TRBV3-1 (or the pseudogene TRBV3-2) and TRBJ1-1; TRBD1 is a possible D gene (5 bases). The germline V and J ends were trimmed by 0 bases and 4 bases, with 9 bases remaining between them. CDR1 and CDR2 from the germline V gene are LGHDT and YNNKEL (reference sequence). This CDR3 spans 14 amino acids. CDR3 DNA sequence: TGTGCCAGCAGCCAAGATGTAAGGGGCACTGAAGCTTTCTTT. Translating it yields CASSQDVRGTEAFF.

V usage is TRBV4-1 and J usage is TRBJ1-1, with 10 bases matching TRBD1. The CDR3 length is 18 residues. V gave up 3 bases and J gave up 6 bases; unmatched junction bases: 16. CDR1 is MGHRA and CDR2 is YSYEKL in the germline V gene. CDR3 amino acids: CASSHYPGQGMGKPEAFF. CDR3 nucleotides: TGCGCCAGCAGCCATTACCCGGGACAGGGGATGGGGAAACCTGAAGCTTTCTTT.

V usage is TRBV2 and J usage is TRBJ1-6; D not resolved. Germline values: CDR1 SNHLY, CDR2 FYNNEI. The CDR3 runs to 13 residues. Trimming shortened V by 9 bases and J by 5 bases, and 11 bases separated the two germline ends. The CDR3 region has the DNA TGTGCCAGTGCGCAGGAGGATAATTCACCCCTCCACTTT. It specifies CASAQEDNSPLHF. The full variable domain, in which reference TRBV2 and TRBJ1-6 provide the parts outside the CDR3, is EPEVTQTPSHQVTQMGQEVILRCVPISNHLYFYWYRQILGQKVEFLVSFYNNEISEKSEIFDDQFSVERPDGSNFTLKIRSTKLEDSAMYFCASAQEDNSPLHFGNGTRLTVT.